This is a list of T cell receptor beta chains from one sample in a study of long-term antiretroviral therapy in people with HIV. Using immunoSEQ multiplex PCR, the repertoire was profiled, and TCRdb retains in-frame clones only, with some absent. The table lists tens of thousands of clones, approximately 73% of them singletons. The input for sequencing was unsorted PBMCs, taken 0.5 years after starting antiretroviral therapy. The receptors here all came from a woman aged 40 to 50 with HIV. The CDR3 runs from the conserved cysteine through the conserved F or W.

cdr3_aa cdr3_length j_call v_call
CASSQDPGSYEQYF 14 TRBJ2-7 TRBV4-1
CASSQDWDRVAEAFF 15 TRBJ1-1 TRBV4-3
CASSVDSRGEKLFF 14 TRBJ1-4 TRBV9
CASTLGGGTGNQPQHF 16 TRBJ1-5 TRBV6-6
CASSLGQGGAAFF 13 TRBJ1-1 TRBV5-8
CASSTQQGGTGELFF 15 TRBJ2-2 TRBV7-6
CASGPGGTASYGYTF 15 TRBJ1-2 TRBV12-5
CASSQGSPGYNSPLHF 16 TRBJ1-6 TRBV4-1
CASSQDRPAYEQYF 14 TRBJ2-7 TRBV4-1
CASSLDTTGELFF 13 TRBJ2-2 TRBV11-2
CASSQDRGTQETQYF 15 TRBJ2-5 TRBV4-3
CASSVADSPYEQYF 14 TRBJ2-7 TRBV9
CASSLRVDRSYEQYF 15 TRBJ2-7 TRBV7-2
CASSLEFVRQSLNTEAFF 18 TRBJ1-1 TRBV7-8
CASSPPVVETQYF 13 TRBJ2-5 TRBV18